This T cell receptor beta chain was identified in a study of persistence of HIV-infected CD4 T cells. Sequencing used immunoSEQ version 4 in survey mode. Profiled with immunoSEQ multiplex PCR; TCRdb holds only in-frame clones, not every one. Among about 13,000 clones listed, approximately 75% were seen once. This clone has a handful of counts. Its matching antigen is unknown. CDR3 size: 13 residues. The ends were cut back, 3 bases at V and 2 bases at J, with 10 bases in the middle. The germline gives CDR1 DFQATT, CDR2 SNEGSKA (reference sequence). Lysates of CMV-infected fibroblasts at 10 ug/mL stimulated these cells. Sorting selected CD4+ T cells upregulating both CD40 ligand and CD69.

The chain employs TRBV20-1 and TRBJ1-2; possible D gene TRBD1, 6 bases. The sequence was obtained from an adult man with HIV who was CMV-seropositive. The sequencing used CD4+ T cells sorted from PBMCs after roughly 18-hour stimulation, collected from a patient who received antiretroviral therapy. The CDR3: CSASITGNYGYTF. The CDR3 DNA sequence: TGCAGTGCTAGTATCACAGGGAACTATGGCTACACCTTC.